These 25 T cell receptor beta chains came from one sample sequenced in a study of blood T cell repertoires in COVID-19. Repertoires were generated with immunoSEQ multiplex PCR, while TCRdb's copy carries only in-frame clones and drops some. The repertoire consists of more than 250,000 clones, with about nine tenths occurring once and the leading ten covering roughly 5.9%. The sequenced sample consisted of peripheral blood. The receptors stem from a woman aged 50 to 65 with COVID-19, enrolled during active disease.

The rearrangement uses TRBV14 and TRBJ1-3; 7 nucleotides line up with TRBD1. The junction had 8 bases not matched to a gene; V was cut back by 3 bases and J by 0 bases. Germline values: CDR1 SGHDN, CDR2 FVKESK. CDR3 length equals 17 residues. Here the CDR3 reads CASSHWDRLLSGNTIYF. The DNA of the CDR3 is TGTGCCAGCAGCCACTGGGACAGACTCCTCTCTGGAAACACCATATATTTT.

The gene calls are TRBV11-3 and TRBJ2-5; D ambiguous. Germline V gene data show CDR1 as SGHNT and CDR2 as YENEEA. This CDR3 is 15 amino acids long. Trimming shortened V by 1 base and J by 1 base, and 10 bases separated the two germline ends. The CDR3 DNA sequence: TGTGCCAGCAGCTTAGTACGTGGCACCCAAGAGACCCAGTACTTC. Its protein product is CASSLVRGTQETQYF.

The rearrangement links TRBV5-5 to TRBJ2-7, with D possibly being TRBD2 (7 bases). Germline assignment: CDR1 SGHKS and CDR2 YYEKEE (reference sequence). CDR3 size: 18 residues. Trimming shortened V by 4 bases and J by 0 bases, and 23 bases separated the two germline ends. The chain's CDR3 is CASSVGASGLDISYEQYF. The CDR3 coding sequence is TGTGCCAGCAGCGTGGGGGCTAGCGGCTTAGATATCTCCTACGAGCAGTACTTC.

The rearrangement uses TRBV11-2 and TRBJ1-1; D remains ambiguous. The CDR3 consists of 14 residues. The germline V and J ends were trimmed by 1 base and 0 bases, with 6 bases remaining between them. Per germline, CDR1 SGHAT and CDR2 FQNNGV. The DNA of the CDR3 is TGTGCCAGCAGCTTAGTGACATTGAACACTGAAGCTTTCTTT. It is translated as CASSLVTLNTEAFF.

The gene calls are TRBV4-2 and TRBJ1-4, with D maybe TRBD1 (5 bases). V was clipped by 3 bases and J by 4 bases, with 12 bases between them. Per the germline V gene, CDR1 is LGHNA and CDR2 is YNFKEQ. CDR3 size: 15 residues. The DNA for the CDR3 is TGTGCCAGCAGCCAGGCAGGGCAGATTAATGAAAAACTGTTTTTT. Translating gives CASSQAGQINEKLFF.

This chain uses TRBV15 with TRBJ2-1; weak D call: TRBD2 (6 bases). Trimming removed 2 bases from V and 6 bases from J, with 14 bases in between. This CDR3 is built from 15 residues. Per germline, CDR1 LNHNV and CDR2 YYDKDF (reference sequence). The CDR3 region is CATSRRLEGGNEQFF. CDR3 sequence (DNA): TGTGCCACCAGCAGAAGACTAGAGGGAGGCAATGAGCAGTTCTTC.

This chain links TRBV5-6 with TRBJ2-7; 9 positions match TRBD2. Germline trimming cut 3 bases from V and 5 bases from J; bases unmatched to any gene: 9. Germline CDR1 and CDR2: SGHDT and YYEEEE. This CDR3 has 15 residues. The CDR3 loop reads CASSSGTSTFNEQYF. The DNA for the CDR3 is TGTGCCAGCAGCTCCGGGACTAGCACGTTCAACGAGCAGTACTTC.

The chain has TRBV6-2 or TRBV6-3 and TRBJ1-2, with TRBD1 matching over 10 bases. Germline V gene data show CDR1 as MNHEY and CDR2 as SVGEGT. The V and J ends lost 0 bases and 3 bases, in that order; junction bases with no gene match: 1. The CDR3 sequence is 15 residues long. The CDR3 loop is CASSYSGTGDYGYTF. The CDR3 DNA is TGTGCCAGCAGTTACTCCGGGACAGGGGACTATGGCTACACCTTC.

The rearrangement links TRBV5-1 to TRBJ1-1, with 9 bases that match TRBD1. V was clipped by 4 bases and J by 4 bases; unmatched bases: 5. Germline lookup yields CDR1 SGHRS and CDR2 YFSETQ. This CDR3 is 14 amino acids long. The CDR3 DNA reads as TGCGCCAGCAGCCGGACAGGGGCGGTCACTGAAGCTTTCTTT. Residues: CASSRTGAVTEAFF.

This clone has just one count. The chain joins TRBV6-5 to TRBJ2-7; no clear D. V was shortened by 4 bases and J by 4 bases, with 5 bases between the two germline ends. CDR1 is MNHEY and CDR2 is SVGAGI in the germline V gene. There are 11 residues in the CDR3. Written as DNA, the CDR3 is TGTGCCAGCAGTTCAAAATACGAGCAGTACTTC. It encodes CASSSKYEQYF.

This rearrangement joins TRBV5-1 to TRBJ1-3; TRBD1 agrees at 8 bases. V shed 0 bases and J 4 bases; nucleotides not matched to a gene: 6. The V gene's germline CDR1 is SGHRS and CDR2 YFSETQ. The CDR3 length is 16 residues. In DNA, the CDR3 is TGCGCCAGCAGCTTGGGCCCAGGGGGCTCGGGAAACACCATATATTTT. Its protein product is CASSLGPGGSGNTIYF. Full variable domain (rest looked up from reference TRBV5-1 and TRBJ1-3): KAGVTQTPRYLIKTRGQQVTLSCSPISGHRSVSWYQQTPGQGLQFLFEYFSETQRNKGNFPGRFSGRQFSNSRSEMNVSTLELGDSALYLCASSLGPGGSGNTIYFGEGSWLTVV.

This clone was counted a few times. The chain carries TRBV9 and TRBJ2-1, with 11 bases that match TRBD2. After removal of 4 bases from V and 4 bases from J, the junction contained 4 bases not matched to a gene. This CDR3 comprises 15 residues. CDR1 is SGDLS, CDR2 YYNGEE, per germline. CDR3 nucleotides: TGTGCCAGCAGCTCTCGACTAGCGGGATACAATGAGCAGTTCTTC. This codes for CASSSRLAGYNEQFF. Complete variable domain (other parts from reference TRBV9 and TRBJ2-1): DSGVTQTPKHLITATGQRVTLRCSPRSGDLSVYWYQQSLDQGLQFLIQYYNGEERAKGNILERFSAQQFPDLHSELNLSSLELGDSALYFCASSSRLAGYNEQFFGPGTRLTVL.

The sample holds one count of this clone. Sequence at one end of the junction differs from germline and may be a read error. The gene calls are TRBV11-3 and TRBJ2-3; D tentatively reads TRBD1 or TRBD2 (5 bases each). Germline V CDR1 and CDR2: SGHNT, YENEEA. This CDR3 comprises 16 residues. The CDR3 loop reads CASSLEGQPSTDTQYF. Written as DNA, the CDR3 is TGTGCCAGCAGCCTAGAGGGGCAGCCTAGCACAGATACGCAGTATTTT.

This clone was picked up one time. This chain uses TRBV7-2 with TRBJ1-5; a possible D gene is TRBD1 (6 bases). CDR1 and CDR2 from the germline V gene are SGHTA and FQGNSA. The CDR3 contains 14 residues. Trimming took 5 bases from V and 3 from J, leaving 11 bases between them. The CDR3 reads CASSRGQPNQPQHF. In nucleotides, the CDR3 is TGTGCCAGCAGCAGAGGACAGCCCAATCAGCCCCAGCATTTT. Using reference TRBV7-2 and TRBJ1-5 for the parts outside the CDR3, the full variable domain is GAGVSQSPSNKVTEKGKDVELRCDPISGHTALYWYRQSLGQGLEFLIYFQGNSAPDKSGLPSDRFSAERTGGSVSTLTIQRTQQEDSAVYLCASSRGQPNQPQHFGDGTRLSIL.

The chain links TRBV4-2 to TRBJ1-1; 7 nucleotides agree with TRBD1. Germline V gene lookup returns CDR1 LGHNA and CDR2 YNFKEQ. V shed 0 bases and J 2 bases; nucleotides not matched to a gene: 3. The length of the CDR3 is 15 residues. The CDR3 DNA is TGTGCCAGCAGCCAAGAGTACAGGGGAAACACTGAAGCTTTCTTT. This codes for CASSQEYRGNTEAFF.

The chain combines TRBV18 with TRBJ2-7; 9 bases are a match to TRBD1. CDR3 length equals 15 residues. Trimming at V came to 5 bases and at J to 4 bases, leaving 9 bases not matched to a gene. From germline, CDR1 is KGHSH and CDR2 LQKENI. The CDR3 loop reads CASSFRDRAEYEQYF. The CDR3 DNA reads as TGTGCCAGCTCATTCCGGGACAGGGCAGAATACGAGCAGTACTTC.

The chain carries TRBV6-6 and TRBJ2-2, with 10 bases aligning to TRBD2. This CDR3 spans 16 amino acids. Germline CDR1 MNHNY, CDR2 SVGAGI (reference sequence). The J segment lost 5 bases and the V segment lost 4 bases, leaving 7 bases of the junction unmatched. The chain's CDR3 is CASSSLAGDLTGELFF. The CDR3, as DNA: TGTGCCAGCAGTTCTCTAGCGGGAGACTTGACCGGGGAGCTGTTTTTT.

V and J are TRBV27 and TRBJ2-7; TRBD1 might be the D (6 bases). In germline, CDR1 is MNHEY, CDR2 SMNVEV (reference sequence). The germline V and J ends were trimmed by 4 bases and 3 bases, with 19 bases remaining between them. The length of the CDR3 is 16 residues. CDR3 coding DNA: TGTGCCAGCAGTTCTATATCCGGACAGTTAAGCTACGAGCAGTACTTC. It translates to CASSSISGQLSYEQYF.

The rearrangement uses TRBV29-1 and TRBJ1-2; 9 bases agree with TRBD1. Germline CDR1 is SQVTM and CDR2 is ANQGSEA. CDR3 length: 15 residues. After removal of 2 bases from V and 7 bases from J, the junction contained 11 bases not matched to a gene. The CDR3 loop is CSVEKETGGIAGYTF. DNA of the CDR3: TGCAGCGTTGAAAAAGAGACAGGGGGAATTGCTGGCTACACCTTC.

The chain combines TRBV9 with TRBJ2-1, with D maybe TRBD1 (6 bases). V gave up 0 bases and J gave up 2 bases, with 9 bases separating them. CDR3 length equals 15 residues. CDR1 SGDLS and CDR2 YYNGEE come from the germline V gene. CDR3 sequence: CASSVGRTAYNEQFF. The CDR3 nucleotides read TGTGCCAGCAGCGTAGGGCGGACAGCCTACAATGAGCAGTTCTTC.

The chain employs TRBV11-2 and TRBJ1-2; the D gene is possibly TRBD1 (6 bases). V lost 3 bases and J lost 4, with 18 bases in between. The CDR3 contains 16 residues. Germline loops: CDR1 SGHAT, CDR2 FQNNGV. The CDR3 protein is CASSLTSTGISYGYTF. The CDR3 coding sequence is TGTGCCAGCAGCTTGACTTCAACAGGGATCAGCTATGGCTACACCTTC.

The gene calls are TRBV9 and TRBJ2-3, with D unclear. The CDR3 spans 11 residues. CDR1 and CDR2 from the germline V gene are SGDLS and YYNGEE. The germline V and J ends were trimmed by 4 bases and 4 bases, with 4 bases remaining between them. CDR3 protein: CASSFSDTQYF. DNA of the CDR3: TGTGCCAGCAGCTTCTCAGATACGCAGTATTTT.

V gene TRBV5-1 combines with J gene TRBJ1-1; 7 nucleotides agree with TRBD1. In germline, CDR1 is SGHRS, CDR2 YFSETQ. The CDR3 spans 14 residues. V gave up 2 bases and J gave up 6 bases; unmatched junction bases: 7. The CDR3 bases are TGCGCCAGCAGCTTACAGGGGTCGTTCGCTGAAGCTTTCTTT. This codes for CASSLQGSFAEAFF.

The J gene is TRBJ2-1, the V gene TRBV7-8; 7 bases align to TRBD2. The CDR3 loop spans 15 amino acids. J lost 5 bases, V lost 3 bases, and 7 bases had no gene match. CDR1 and CDR2 (germline): SGHVS, FQNEAQ. The CDR3 DNA sequence: TGTGCCAGCAGCTTGGCGGGAGATCCGAACAATGAGCAGTTCTTC. It translates to CASSLAGDPNNEQFF.

The chain carries TRBV9 and TRBJ1-2; D gene unclear. The V and J ends lost 3 bases and 3 bases respectively, with 6 bases between them. Looked up from germline, CDR1 is SGDLS and CDR2 is YYNGEE. This CDR3 comprises 12 residues. The CDR3 loop reads CASSERYYGYTF. The CDR3 nucleotides are TGTGCCAGCAGCGAGCGGTACTATGGCTACACCTTC.